This entry concerns a single TCR beta chain. The data originate from a study of blood T cell repertoires in COVID-19. Across the whole study: The origin of the acute and convalescent COVID-19 samples was the United States, Italy and Spain. PBMCs, B-cell-depleted T cells, or T cells provided the cDNA or gDNA that made up the material.

Authors' data handling: Quantification of nucleated cells was approximated via reference gene primer amplification. The method was immunoSEQ multiplex PCR; TCRdb's version includes in-frame clones alone and lacks a portion of them. V, J and clone size derive from that table, while D and trimming were established from the DNA sequence. The sample gives 150,000 or so clones, approximately 85% of which show up once; roughly 1.2% is in the top ten. Unmatched junction bases numbered 1, after V lost 5 bases and J lost 5 bases. The CDR3 extends over 13 amino acids. Germline V CDR1 and CDR2: LGHDT, YNNKEL (reference sequence).

The sequence came from a man in his 60s who had recovered from COVID-19. The rearrangement uses TRBV3-1 (or the pseudogene TRBV3-2) and TRBJ2-2; 8 nucleotides agree with TRBD1. Material: peripheral blood. As DNA, the CDR3 is TGTGCCAGCAGCTACAGGGGGACCGGGGAGCTGTTTTTT. Translated, it gives CASSYRGTGELFF.